The clone carrying this T cell receptor (beta chain) has only a few counts. Its antigen remains unidentified. This record comes from a study of molecular identifiers for immune sequencing clone quantification. Whole-study context: Across replicate runs, RNA obtained from approximately 20,000 or 100,000 naive CD8 cells was divided into five, with four undergoing sequencing. Findings and limits, study-wide: Among about a million naive cells, as was reported, spiked Jurkat TCR RNA from one cell was detectable.

Libraries of bulk TCR were made by previously described methods (with listed TCR primers). Using its own MiXCR run on the PCR reads, TCRdb lists one record per CDR3 protein. The repertoire includes nearly 650,000 distinct CDR3 sequences, less than 30% of them detected once, and 0.75% to 0.8% sits in the top ten. Researchers sorted naive CD8 T cells as cells that were CD8+CD4-CCR7+CD45RA+. CDR1 is LGHNA, CDR2 YSLEER, per germline. V was trimmed by 0 bases and J by 4 bases, leaving 18 bases between them. The length of the CDR3 is 17 residues. Sequenced: naive CD8+ T cells from blood, with Jurkat cell RNA spiked in. Noted subset: FACS-sorted CD8+CD4-CCR7+CD45RA+ naive T cells. This chain connects TRBV4-3 to TRBJ2-5; TRBD2 might be the D (5 bases). The sequence came from a human donor in good health. Some libraries in this study had Jurkat cell RNA spiked in. CDR3 protein: CASSQDRVLAHLETQYF. CDR3 DNA sequence: TGCGCCAGCAGCCAAGATAGGGTCCTAGCTCACTTAGAGACCCAGTACTTC.